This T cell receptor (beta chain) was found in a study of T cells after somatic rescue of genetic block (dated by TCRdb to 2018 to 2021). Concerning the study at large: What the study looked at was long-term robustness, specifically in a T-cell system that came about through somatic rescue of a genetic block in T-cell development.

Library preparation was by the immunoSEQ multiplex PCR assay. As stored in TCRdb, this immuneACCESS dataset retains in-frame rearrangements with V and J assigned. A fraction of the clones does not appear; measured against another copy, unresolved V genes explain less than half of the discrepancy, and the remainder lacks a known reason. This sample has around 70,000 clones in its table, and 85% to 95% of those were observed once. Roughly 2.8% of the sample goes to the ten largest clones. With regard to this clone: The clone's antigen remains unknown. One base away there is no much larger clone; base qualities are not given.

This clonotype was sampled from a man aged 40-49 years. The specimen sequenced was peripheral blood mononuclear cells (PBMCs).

CDR3 sequence: CASSQESGSAGVQFF. The nucleotide sequence is TGTGCCAGCAGCCAAGAAAGTGGTTCGGCAGGGGTCCAGTTCTTC. The sequence is built from TRBV4-2 and TRBJ2-1; tentative D gene TRBD1, with 6 bases matching. At the junction V is shortened by 0 bases and J by 13 bases, with 19 bases in between. The CDR3 contains 15 residues, cysteine and phenylalanine counted. The read is trimmed to its CDR3 DNA, 45 bases read in frame from base 1. CDR1 and CDR2 (LGHNA, YNFKEQ) derive from the germline V gene.